Listed below are T cell receptor beta chains from one sample, sequenced in a study of blood T cells in healthy people across ages. From the 5' RACE reads, TCRdb called clonotypes with MiXCR, one entry per CDR3 protein. The sample yields hundreds of thousands of distinct CDR3 sequences, 40% to 60% seen once. Sequencing was carried out using blood. These receptors came from a man aged 25 to 40 in good health. CDR3s include the opening cysteine and the closing phenylalanine or tryptophan. A D gene is named only where the DNA matches it firmly. The listing skips clone size in some rows; elsewhere it reads once, few, many or a size class.

j_call	d_call	v_call	clone_size	cdr3_nt	cdr3_aa
TRBJ2-2	NA	TRBV29-1	few	TGCAGCGTTGAGGCGGGTTCCGGGGAGCTGTTTTTT	CSVEAGSGELFF
TRBJ1-4	TRBD1	TRBV25-1	many	TGTGCCAGCAGTCTCACAGGGGGGAATGAAAAACTGTTTTTT	CASSLTGGNEKLFF
TRBJ2-3	NA	TRBV3-1	once	TGTGCCAGCAGCCAAGAAGTGCTAGTCACAGATACGCAGTATTTT	CASSQEVLVTDTQYF
TRBJ2-7	NA	TRBV9	NA	TGTGCCAGCAGCGTAGGTGTTGAGACAGGACGCTACGAGCAGTACTTC	CASSVGVETGRYEQYF
TRBJ2-5	NA	TRBV11-2	NA	TGTGCCAGCAGCCCGACAGGCGGATATGAAGAGACCCAGTACTTC	CASSPTGGYEETQYF
TRBJ2-4	NA	TRBV4-3	NA	TGCGCCAGCAGCCATCTACCACCCGGGGGTGAGCAGTACTTC	CASSHLPPGGEQYF
TRBJ2-1	TRBD2	TRBV11-2	NA	TGTGCCAGCAGCTCCCGGGGAGGGATATCTATTAGCCAAGACTACAATGAGCAGTTCTTC	CASSSRGGISISQDYNEQFF
TRBJ1-1	NA	TRBV5-1	NA	TGCGCCAGCAAACCGTCCCCGGAGGACACTGAAGCTTTCTTT	CASKPSPEDTEAFF
TRBJ1-2	NA	TRBV4-2	NA	TGTGCCAGCAGCCAAGGGGACACCCGGACTAACTATGGCTACACCTTC	CASSQGDTRTNYGYTF
TRBJ2-7	NA	TRBV20-1	NA	TGCAGTGCTAGAGGGGAAGCGGCCTCCTACGAGCAGTACTTC	CSARGEAASYEQYF
TRBJ1-1	NA	TRBV27	few	TGTGCCAGCAGTTTTCGGGGGTTGGTCACTGAAGCTTTCTTT	CASSFRGLVTEAFF
TRBJ1-2	NA	TRBV9	NA	TGTGCCAGCAGCGTAGTTGCATACGGCTACACCTTC	CASSVVAYGYTF
TRBJ2-3	NA	TRBV2	few	TGTGCCAGCAGTGCGGACCGGATAACAGATACGCAGTATTTT	CASSADRITDTQYF
TRBJ2-1	TRBD1	TRBV5-1	few	TGCGCCAGCAGCTTGGCCAGGGGGCGCTTTTTTGATGAGCAGTTCTTC	CASSLARGRFFDEQFF
TRBJ1-1	NA	TRBV6-5	NA	TGTGCCAGCAGTTACTTTGGGGATTGGGCTGAAGCTTTCTTT	CASSYFGDWAEAFF
TRBJ2-1	NA	TRBV20-1	NA	TGCAGTGCTAGAGATTGGGGGACTCTTAACGGTGAGCAGTTCTTC	CSARDWGTLNGEQFF
TRBJ2-3	NA	TRBV12-3/TRBV12-4	NA	TGTGCCAGCAGTTTAGCTCTAGCGAGGTCAGATACGCAGTATTTT	CASSLALARSDTQYF
TRBJ1-3	NA	TRBV6-1	NA	TGTGCCAGCAGTGAAGGAGGGTTCGGAAACACCATATATTTT	CASSEGGFGNTIYF
TRBJ2-5	NA	TRBV7-6	NA	TGTGCCTGCAGCTCTCCCGGTGATGGCTCTCAAGAGACCCAGTACTTC	CACSSPGDGSQETQYF
TRBJ1-2	NA	TRBV28	NA	TGTGCCAGCAAGAGGCAGGCTTATGGCTACACCTTC	CASKRQAYGYTF
TRBJ2-1	NA	TRBV30	NA	TGTGCCTGGAGTCAGATCAATGAGCAGTTCTTC	CAWSQINEQFF
TRBJ2-3	TRBD2	TRBV27	NA	TGTGCCAGCAGTCCGTCCGGGACTAGCGGGGTGCTCAAGGGTACGCAGTATTTT	CASSPSGTSGVLKGTQYF
TRBJ2-3	TRBD1	TRBV5-5	few	TGTGCCAGCAGCGGGACAGCGCCAGATACGCAGTATTTT	CASSGTAPDTQYF
TRBJ1-6	TRBD1	TRBV20-1	NA	TGCAGTGCTAGAGATATTCAGGGGGAAGAGTATAATTCACCCCTCCACTTT	CSARDIQGEEYNSPLHF
TRBJ2-3	TRBD2	TRBV6-2/TRBV6-3	NA	TGTGCCAGCACGGGAGGTGAGGCAGATACGCAGTATTTT	CASTGGEADTQYF
TRBJ1-2	TRBD1	TRBV7-9	NA	TGTGCCAGCAGCTTAGGGACAGGGCACTATGGCTACACCTTC	CASSLGTGHYGYTF
TRBJ2-3	NA	TRBV27	NA	TGTGCCAGCAGTTTTTCAGGGTACCGCACAGATACGCAGTATTTT	CASSFSGYRTDTQYF
TRBJ2-7	TRBD1	TRBV27	NA	TGTGCCAGCAGTTTAGGGGGACAGGTCGGCTCCTACGAGCAGTACTTC	CASSLGGQVGSYEQYF
TRBJ1-1	NA	TRBV7-2	NA	TGTGCCAGCAGCTCCACGGTCTCCACTGAAGCTTTCTTT	CASSSTVSTEAFF
TRBJ2-7	TRBD2	TRBV3-1	NA	TGTACCAGCAGCCAAGGCGGTAGCGGGGCCTCCTACGAGCAGTACTTC	CTSSQGGSGASYEQYF
TRBJ2-7	TRBD1	TRBV2	NA	TGTGCCAGCGTGGACAGGGCCGCCTACGAGCAGTACTTC	CASVDRAAYEQYF
TRBJ1-1	NA	TRBV5-1	few	TGCGCCAGCAGCACGGACGGACGGACGAACACTGAAGCTTTCTTT	CASSTDGRTNTEAFF
TRBJ2-7	TRBD2	TRBV27	NA	TGTGCCAGCAGTTTATCCCGGCGGGGGGGCTCCTACGAGCAGTACTTC	CASSLSRRGGSYEQYF
TRBJ1-1	TRBD1	TRBV29-1	few	TGCAGCGCTAACAGGGGGTCGGGGAACACTGAAGCTTTCTTT	CSANRGSGNTEAFF
TRBJ2-7	TRBD1	TRBV6-1	NA	TGTGCCAGCAGTGCCCGAAGAGAAACAGGGGCTGGCTACGAGCAGTACTTC	CASSARRETGAGYEQYF
TRBJ1-2	NA	TRBV4-1	NA	TGCGCCAGCAGCCAATCCCCAGGGGCCACCTATGGCTACACCTTC	CASSQSPGATYGYTF
TRBJ1-4	NA	TRBV3-1	NA	TGTGCCAGCAGCCAACATGTCGAGGGTACTAATGAAAAACTGTTTTTT	CASSQHVEGTNEKLFF
TRBJ2-4	NA	TRBV10-3	NA	TGTGCCAGCAGTGCCCCCGGGGGGCTCGTCAAAAACATTCAGTACTTC	CASSAPGGLVKNIQYF
TRBJ1-5	NA	TRBV4-3	few	TGCGCCAGCAGCCCCCAGGGAGGGGAGCCCCAGCATTTT	CASSPQGGEPQHF
TRBJ2-1	NA	TRBV10-3	NA	TGTGCCATCAGGACGGGACAAGAAGAGACCCAGTTCTTC	CAIRTGQEETQFF
TRBJ1-6	NA	TRBV7-2	NA	TGTGCCAGCAGCTTAGAGCAGGGGTCGAGATCACCCCTCCACTTT	CASSLEQGSRSPLHF
TRBJ2-7	NA	TRBV7-2	NA	TGTGCCAGCAGCCACCTAACCGAGGCCTCCTACGAGCAGTACTTC	CASSHLTEASYEQYF
TRBJ2-1	NA	TRBV28	many	TGTGCCACGCGTGTTGGTAGGGACAATGAGCAGTTCTTC	CATRVGRDNEQFF
TRBJ2-1	NA	TRBV5-6	NA	TGTGCCAGCAGCTTCCGAGTGGAGCAGTTCTTC	CASSFRVEQFF
TRBJ2-7	TRBD2	TRBV29-1	NA	TGCAGCGTTGTCGTAGCGGGAGTATTGAATGAGCAGTACTTC	CSVVVAGVLNEQYF
TRBJ2-7	TRBD2	TRBV6-1	few	TGTGCCAGCAGTGAGGGGACTAGCGGGGGCCTCTCCTACGAGCAGTACTTC	CASSEGTSGGLSYEQYF
TRBJ2-1	NA	TRBV9	few	TGTGCCAGCAGCGTAGAAGGGGCCGCCTACAATGAGCAGTTCTTC	CASSVEGAAYNEQFF
TRBJ2-1	TRBD2	TRBV2	NA	TGTGCCAGCATCGAGGGAGGGAAGGAGACCCAGTTCTTC	CASIEGGKETQFF